Detailed here is one T cell receptor beta chain. The data belong to a study of T cell responses to AZD1222 COVID-19 vaccine. Assay: immunoSEQ multiplex PCR; the TCRdb copy retains only in-frame clones and omits some. Among about 150,000 clones listed, about nine tenths were seen once. This CDR3 region has 14 residues. The V gene lost 3 bases and the J gene lost 0 bases, with 8 bases spanning the gap. Germline-derived CDR1 and CDR2 are SGDLS and YYNGEE. The V call is TRBV9, the J call TRBJ2-3; D is unresolved. The sequence was collected from an adult who received the AZD1222 COVID-19 vaccine. The material was peripheral blood, obtained 28 days after the second AZD1222 dose. This CDR3 is CASSDRRSTDTQYF. Written as DNA, the CDR3 is TGTGCCAGCAGCGACCGACGGAGCACAGATACGCAGTATTTT.